The 21 T cell receptor beta chains reported below all come from one sample, sequenced in a study of control samples from healthy donors and cancer patients. Method: immunoSEQ multiplex PCR; TCRdb's copy keeps in-frame clones and lacks some. There are roughly 370,000 clones in the sample; 75% to 95% occur only once, and 5% to 7% lies in the top ten. Sequenced material: PBMCs. These receptors originate from a middle-aged man with head and neck cancer.

The gene calls are TRBV3-1 (or the pseudogene TRBV3-2) and TRBJ2-7; D not resolved. Per the germline V gene, CDR1 is LGHDT and CDR2 is YNNKEL (reference sequence). The CDR3 has 14 residues. V lost 0 bases to trimming and J lost 3 bases, with 9 bases between them. The CDR3 DNA reads TGTGCCAGCAGCCAAGATCTCCAGGTCTACGAGCAGTACTTC. Translation: CASSQDLQVYEQYF.

V and J are TRBV6-4 and TRBJ1-1; D is unresolved. Trimming left V 6 bases short and J 0 bases short, with 14 bases between. Germline V gene data show CDR1 as MRHNA and CDR2 as SNTAGT. This CDR3 region has 15 residues. CDR3 residues: CASSEGSSMNTEAFF. CDR3 in DNA: TGTGCCAGCAGCGAGGGATCTTCGATGAACACTGAAGCTTTCTTT.

This clone was recorded once. The chain employs TRBV7-2 and TRBJ1-1; D unresolved. The CDR3 is made up of 15 amino acids. Trimming took off 1 base at V and 1 base at J, with 10 bases between the two ends. Per germline, CDR1 SGHTA and CDR2 FQGNSA. Written as DNA, the CDR3 is TGTGCCAGCAGCTTAGTGTACAGCCAGAACACTGAAGCTTTCTTT. Its translation: CASSLVYSQNTEAFF.

As regards this clone: The sample holds other DNA sequences that translate to the same CDR3. This chain connects TRBV12-3 or TRBV12-4 to TRBJ1-4; unclear D gene. The length of the CDR3 is 11 residues. The V end was cut by 3 bases, the J end by 7 bases, with 3 bases between. In DNA form, the CDR3 reads TGTGCCAGCAGTTTGGGTGAAAAACTGTTTTTT. It codes for CASSLGEKLFF.

CDR3 sequence reads: CASSAGLGSYNEQFF. For the CDR3, the DNA is TGTGCCAGCAGCGCCGGACTGGGCTCCTACAATGAGCAGTTCTTC. J is TRBJ2-1 and V is TRBV11-2, with D possibly matching TRBD2 (5 bases). Trimming cost V 5 bases and J 0 bases, with 11 bases left between them. CDR3 size: 15 residues. Germline values: CDR1 SGHAT, CDR2 FQNNGV.

CDR3 in amino acids: CASSRDPRRGLNEQFF. CDR3 in DNA: TGTGCCAGCAGCCGAGACCCCAGGAGAGGGCTCAATGAGCAGTTCTTC. The chain uses TRBV3-1 (or the pseudogene TRBV3-2) and TRBJ2-1, with D maybe TRBD2 (5 bases). The germline V and J ends were trimmed by 4 bases and 6 bases, with 19 bases remaining between them. Germline CDR1 is LGHDT and CDR2 is YNNKEL (reference sequence). This CDR3 has 16 amino acids.

V and J are TRBV10-2 and TRBJ1-5; unclear D gene. Germline V lookup: CDR1 WSHSY, CDR2 SAAADI. Deletions cut 6 bases from V and 5 bases from J, with 11 bases between. This CDR3 region has 13 residues. The CDR3 nucleotides read TGCGCCAGCAGCGAGGGCCCGGATCAGCCCCAGCATTTT. Protein sequence: CASSEGPDQPQHF.

The chain is built from TRBV29-1 and TRBJ2-3; D might be TRBD2 (5 bases). CDR1 and CDR2 from the germline V gene are SQVTM and ANQGSEA. The CDR3 is 14 residues long. V gave up 7 bases and J gave up 3 bases, with 17 bases separating them. CDR3 region: CSAQDPGSTDTQYF. DNA of the CDR3: TGCAGCGCCCAAGACCCGGGAAGTACAGATACGCAGTATTTT.

The chain uses TRBV9 and TRBJ1-6, with D possibly TRBD1 on 6 matching bases. CDR3 length: 14 residues. Per germline, CDR1 SGDLS and CDR2 YYNGEE. The V end lost 0 bases, the J end lost 10 bases, and 11 bases lay between the germline ends. CDR3 loop: CASSVEGGSSPLHF. The CDR3 DNA reads as TGTGCCAGCAGCGTAGAGGGGGGGTCCTCACCCCTCCACTTT.

The chain carries TRBV5-1 and TRBJ2-5; tentative D call: TRBD1 (5 bases). Trimming took off 0 bases at V and 6 bases at J, with 18 bases between the two ends. Per germline, CDR1 SGHRS and CDR2 YFSETQ. CDR3 length equals 16 residues. CDR3 coding DNA: TGCGCCAGCAGCTTGGTGTCAGGGCGGTATGGACAGACCCAGTACTTC. As protein: CASSLVSGRYGQTQYF.

V usage is TRBV18 and J usage is TRBJ1-5; possible D gene TRBD1, 5 bases. V dropped 4 bases and J dropped 0 bases, with 13 bases sitting between them. The length of the CDR3 is 16 residues. Germline V gives CDR1 KGHSH, CDR2 LQKENI. The CDR3 protein is CASSLTGDYSNQPQHF. CDR3 DNA sequence: TGTGCCAGCTCACTCACGGGGGATTATAGCAATCAGCCCCAGCATTTT.

J is TRBJ1-2 and V is TRBV4-1, with D possibly TRBD1 on 6 matching bases. V dropped 4 bases and J dropped 4 bases, with 13 bases sitting between them. Looked up from germline, CDR1 is MGHRA and CDR2 is YSYEKL. This CDR3 has 14 amino acids. CDR3 in amino acids: CASSPGQLFYGYTF. In DNA form, the CDR3 reads TGCGCCAGCAGCCCAGGACAGCTTTTCTATGGCTACACCTTC.

The chain uses TRBV5-6 and TRBJ2-7; 8 bases are shared with TRBD1. The germline V gene encodes CDR1 SGHDT and CDR2 YYEEEE. V lost 3 bases, J lost 3 bases, and 2 bases stayed unmatched. The CDR3 is 13 residues long. The CDR3: CASSSTGGYEQYF. In DNA form, the CDR3 reads TGTGCCAGCAGCTCCACAGGGGGCTACGAGCAGTACTTC.

The gene calls are TRBV27 and TRBJ1-4; perhaps TRBD1 as D (5 bases). This CDR3 has 15 amino acids. CDR1 and CDR2 (germline): MNHEY, SMNVEV (reference sequence). Trimming took off 0 bases at V and 11 bases at J, with 16 bases between the two ends. CDR3 residues: CASSLSFGRDGKLFF. CDR3 DNA: TGTGCCAGCAGTTTATCTTTTGGCAGGGACGGGAAACTGTTTTTT. The entire variable domain, with the rest obtained from reference TRBV27 and TRBJ1-4, is as follows: EAQVTQNPRYLITVTGKKLTVTCSQNMNHEYMSWYRQDPGLGLRQIYYSMNVEVTDKGDVPEGYKVSRKEKRNFPLILESPSPNQTSLYFCASSLSFGRDGKLFFGSGTQLSVL.

This sequence joins TRBV6-6 and TRBJ2-5; a possible D gene is TRBD2 (5 bases). The CDR3 consists of 14 residues. The germline V and J ends were trimmed by 5 bases and 2 bases, with 12 bases remaining between them. Germline values: CDR1 MNHNY, CDR2 SVGAGI (reference sequence). This chain's CDR3 is CASSTRGAQETQYF. CDR3 nucleotide sequence: TGTGCCAGCAGTACCCGGGGAGCACAAGAGACCCAGTACTTC.

This clone was seen just once. V usage is TRBV6-5 and J usage is TRBJ1-2, with 7 bases matching TRBD1. Germline V gene sequence: CDR1 MNHEY, CDR2 SVGAGI. This CDR3 contains 15 residues. V was pared by 5 bases and J by 4 bases, with 10 bases of the junction left unmatched. The CDR3 reads CASSPGPQGTYGYTF. In DNA form, the CDR3 reads TGTGCCAGCAGTCCCGGGCCACAGGGGACCTATGGCTACACCTTC.

The chain joins TRBV29-1 to TRBJ2-7; TRBD2 matches at 10 bases. The CDR3 runs 14 residues. CDR1 is SQVTM, CDR2 ANQGSEA, per germline. Trimming at V came to 8 bases and at J to 4 bases, leaving 11 bases not matched to a gene. DNA for the CDR3: TGCAGCACCTTGGGTTCTAGCGGGAGATACGAGCAGTACTTC. Its protein is CSTLGSSGRYEQYF.

The chain uses TRBV10-3 and TRBJ2-1, with 10 bases fitting TRBD2. Germline lookup yields CDR1 ENHRY and CDR2 SYGVKD. V was pared by 6 bases and J by 8 bases, with 7 bases of the junction left unmatched. The CDR3 consists of 14 residues. The CDR3 sequence is CAIRSSGREDEQFF. CDR3 nucleotide sequence: TGTGCCATCAGGTCTAGCGGGAGAGAGGATGAGCAGTTCTTC.

V and J are TRBV27 and TRBJ1-6; D perhaps matches TRBD1 (6 bases). CDR1 is MNHEY and CDR2 is SMNVEV in the germline V gene (reference sequence). V was pared by 3 bases and J by 4 bases, with 10 bases between. CDR3 length: 15 amino acids. CDR3 in DNA: TGTGCCAGCAGTTTTACAGGGTTGTATAATTCACCCCTCCACTTT. Its translation is CASSFTGLYNSPLHF.

J is TRBJ2-2 and V is TRBV27; TRBD2 aligns across 11 bases. The CDR3 length is 16 residues. J lost 6 bases, V lost 0 bases, and 3 bases had no gene match. CDR1 is MNHEY, CDR2 SMNVEV, per germline (reference sequence). The CDR3 region is CASSLSFSGGAGELFF. CDR3 bases: TGTGCCAGCAGTTTATCGTTTAGCGGGGGGGCCGGGGAGCTGTTTTTT.

The rearrangement links TRBV4-3 to TRBJ1-6; D unclear. The V end lost 0 bases, the J end lost 6 bases, and 15 bases lay between the germline ends. The CDR3 sequence is 17 residues long. Germline assignment: CDR1 LGHNA and CDR2 YSLEER. As DNA, the CDR3 is TGCGCCAGCAGCCAAGATGCGTTGGGCAGGAGTAATTCACCCCTCCACTTT. Amino acid sequence: CASSQDALGRSNSPLHF.